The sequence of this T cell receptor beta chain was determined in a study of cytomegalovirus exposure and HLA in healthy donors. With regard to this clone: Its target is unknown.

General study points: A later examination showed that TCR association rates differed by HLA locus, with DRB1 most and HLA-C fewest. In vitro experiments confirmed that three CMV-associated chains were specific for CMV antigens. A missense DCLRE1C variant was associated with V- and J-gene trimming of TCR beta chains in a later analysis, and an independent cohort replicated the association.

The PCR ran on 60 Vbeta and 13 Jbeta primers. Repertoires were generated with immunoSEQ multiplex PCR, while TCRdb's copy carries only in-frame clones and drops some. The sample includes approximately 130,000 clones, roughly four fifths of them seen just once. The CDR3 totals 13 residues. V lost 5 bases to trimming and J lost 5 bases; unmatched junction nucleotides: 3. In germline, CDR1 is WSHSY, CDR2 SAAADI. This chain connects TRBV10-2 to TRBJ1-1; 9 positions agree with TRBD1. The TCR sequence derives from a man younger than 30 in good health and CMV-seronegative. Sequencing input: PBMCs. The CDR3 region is CASSWGTGTEAFF. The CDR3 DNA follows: TGCGCCAGCAGTTGGGGGACAGGGACTGAAGCTTTCTTT.